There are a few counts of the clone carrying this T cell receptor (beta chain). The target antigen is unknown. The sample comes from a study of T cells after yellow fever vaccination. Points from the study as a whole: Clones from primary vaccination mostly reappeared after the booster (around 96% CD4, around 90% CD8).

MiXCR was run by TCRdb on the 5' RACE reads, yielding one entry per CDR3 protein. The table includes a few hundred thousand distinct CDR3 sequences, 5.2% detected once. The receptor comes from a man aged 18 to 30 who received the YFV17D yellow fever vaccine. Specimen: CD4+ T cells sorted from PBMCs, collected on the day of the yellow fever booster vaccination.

The CDR3 nucleotides are TGTGCCAGCAGTGATGGTGGTAAACGGGGGGGCCCTTCCTCCTACAATGAGCAGTTCTTC. Translating it yields CASSDGGKRGGPSSYNEQFF. V and J are TRBV6-4 and TRBJ2-1; TRBD2 agrees at 8 bases. Germline CDR1 reads MRHNA; CDR2 reads SNTAGT. The CDR3 runs to 20 residues. Germline trimming cut 3 bases from V and 0 bases from J; bases unmatched to any gene: 16.